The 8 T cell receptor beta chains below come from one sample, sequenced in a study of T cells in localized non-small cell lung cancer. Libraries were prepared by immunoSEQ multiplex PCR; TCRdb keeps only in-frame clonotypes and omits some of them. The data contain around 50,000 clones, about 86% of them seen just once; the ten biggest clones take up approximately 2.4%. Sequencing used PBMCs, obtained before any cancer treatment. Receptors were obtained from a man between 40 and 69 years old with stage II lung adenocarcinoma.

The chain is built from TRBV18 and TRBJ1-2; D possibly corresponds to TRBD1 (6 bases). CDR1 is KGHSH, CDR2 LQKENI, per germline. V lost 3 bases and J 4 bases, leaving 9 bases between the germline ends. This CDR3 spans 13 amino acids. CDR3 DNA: TGTGCCAGCTCACCGGACAGCATCTATGGCTACACCTTC. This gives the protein CASSPDSIYGYTF. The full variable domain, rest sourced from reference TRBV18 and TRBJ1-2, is NAGVMQNPRHLVRRRGQEARLRCSPMKGHSHVYWYRQLPEEGLKFMVYLQKENIIDESGMPKERFSAEFPKEGPSILRIQQVVRGDSAAYFCASSPDSIYGYTFGSGTRLTVV.

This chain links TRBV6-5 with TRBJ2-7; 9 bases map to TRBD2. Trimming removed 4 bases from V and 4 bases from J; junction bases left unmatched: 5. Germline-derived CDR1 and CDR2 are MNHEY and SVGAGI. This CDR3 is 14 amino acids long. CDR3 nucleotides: TGTGCCAGCAGTTCGCGGGAGGGGAGGTACGAGCAGTACTTC. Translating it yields CASSSREGRYEQYF.

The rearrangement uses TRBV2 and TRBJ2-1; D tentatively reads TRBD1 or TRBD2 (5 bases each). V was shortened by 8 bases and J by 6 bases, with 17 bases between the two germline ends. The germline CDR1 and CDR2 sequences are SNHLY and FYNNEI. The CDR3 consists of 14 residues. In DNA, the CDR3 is TGTGCCAGCGCTTCGGGACCGAAGTCCAATGAGCAGTTCTTC. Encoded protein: CASASGPKSNEQFF.

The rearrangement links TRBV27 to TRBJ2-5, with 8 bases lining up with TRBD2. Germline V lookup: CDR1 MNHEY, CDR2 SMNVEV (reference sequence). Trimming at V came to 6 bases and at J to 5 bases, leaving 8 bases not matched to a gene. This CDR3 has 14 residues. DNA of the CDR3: TGTGCCAGCAGAAAACAGATAGCGGGGGAGACCCAGTACTTC. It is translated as CASRKQIAGETQYF.

Here the CDR3 DNA reads TGCGCCAGCGGTAAGGGTGGTGGGACTGAAGCTTTCTTT. This sequence encodes CASGKGGGTEAFF. The chain links TRBV5-1 to TRBJ1-1; D gene uncertain. The CDR3 has 13 residues. CDR1 and CDR2 from the germline V gene are SGHRS and YFSETQ. Trimming shortened V by 7 bases and J by 5 bases, and 15 bases separated the two germline ends.

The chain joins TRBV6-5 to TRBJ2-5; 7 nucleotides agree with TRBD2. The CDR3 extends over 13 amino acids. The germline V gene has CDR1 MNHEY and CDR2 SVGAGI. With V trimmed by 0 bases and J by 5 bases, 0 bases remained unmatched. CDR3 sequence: CASSYSGGETQYF. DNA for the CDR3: TGTGCCAGCAGTTACTCCGGGGGGGAGACCCAGTACTTC.

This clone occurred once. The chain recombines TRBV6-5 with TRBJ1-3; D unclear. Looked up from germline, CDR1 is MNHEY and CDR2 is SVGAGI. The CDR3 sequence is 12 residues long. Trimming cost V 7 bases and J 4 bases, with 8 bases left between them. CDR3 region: CASTEGGNTIYF. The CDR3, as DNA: TGTGCCAGCACGGAAGGCGGAAACACCATATATTTT.

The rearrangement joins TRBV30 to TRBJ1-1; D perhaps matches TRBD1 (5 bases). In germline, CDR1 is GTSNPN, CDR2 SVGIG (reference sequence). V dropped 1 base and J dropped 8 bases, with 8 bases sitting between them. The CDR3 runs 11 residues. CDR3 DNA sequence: TGTGCCTGGAGTGAAGGGGCGGAAGCTTTCTTT. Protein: CAWSEGAEAFF.